A selection of T cell receptor beta chains follows, all from one sample in a study of cytomegalovirus exposure and HLA in healthy donors. Clones were read by immunoSEQ multiplex PCR, and TCRdb kept only the in-frame ones, dropping some. The sample includes fewer than 250,000 clones, 75% to 80% of them seen just once. The sequenced material came from PBMCs. The receptors derive from a man younger than 30 in good health and CMV-seronegative. Each CDR3 is given with its conserved first and last residue. A D gene is named only where the DNA matches it firmly. For some rows the clone size is stated as once, few or many, or as a class when expanded; others skip it.

j_gene,abundance,d_gene,v_gene,CDR3aa,CDR3nt
TRBJ2-7,few,TRBD2,TRBV25-1,CASSVEGTSHEQYF,TGTGCCAGCAGTGTGGAGGGGACTAGTCACGAGCAGTACTTC
TRBJ2-5,-,TRBD1,TRBV5-6,CASSPRGLDRALQETQYF,TGTGCCAGCAGCCCGAGGGGTTTAGACAGGGCCCTACAAGAGACCCAGTACTTC
TRBJ1-1,-,TRBD1,TRBV19,CASRDRPSMNTEAFF,TGTGCCAGCAGGGACAGGCCGTCCATGAACACTGAAGCTTTCTTT
TRBJ2-7,-,-,TRBV5-3,CARSPFICYEQYF,TGTGCCAGAAGCCCATTCATTTGCTACGAGCAGTACTTC
TRBJ2-3,-,TRBD2,TRBV29-1,CSAGLAGFGDTQYF,TGCAGCGCGGGACTAGCGGGGTTCGGAGATACGCAGTATTTT
TRBJ1-5,-,-,TRBV6-6,CASSFLEVQFQPQHF,TGTGCCAGCAGCTTCCTAGAAGTCCAGTTCCAGCCCCAGCATTTT
TRBJ2-1,-,TRBD2,TRBV4-1,CASSQESGGPYNEQFF,TGCGCCAGCAGCCAAGAATCGGGGGGGCCGTACAATGAGCAGTTCTTC
TRBJ1-4,few,-,TRBV29-1,CSVSRDVVGEKLFF,TGCAGCGTTTCCCGGGATGTTGTGGGTGAAAAACTGTTTTTT
TRBJ2-7,-,TRBD2,TRBV6-5,CASSSGTSGVLSEQYF,TGTGCCAGCAGTTCCGGGACTAGCGGCGTTCTAAGCGAGCAGTACTTC
TRBJ1-2,few,-,TRBV5-1,CASSVAGVNGYTF,TGCGCCAGCAGCGTCGCCGGGGTCAATGGCTACACCTTC
TRBJ1-2,-,-,TRBV5-1,CASSWDTSNYGYTF,TGCGCCAGCAGCTGGGACACATCTAACTATGGCTACACCTTC
TRBJ1-5,-,-,TRBV7-2,CASSPDGGRINQPQHF,TGTGCCAGCAGCCCGGACGGCGGGCGGATTAATCAGCCCCAGCATTTT
TRBJ2-7,-,TRBD2,TRBV2,CASRASGGRAYEQYF,TGTGCCAGCAGGGCTTCGGGAGGAAGGGCGTACGAGCAGTACTTC
TRBJ2-1,-,TRBD2,TRBV18,CASSPPFGLASSYNEQFF,TGTGCCAGCTCACCACCTTTCGGACTAGCGTCTTCCTACAATGAGCAGTTCTTC
TRBJ2-3,-,TRBD2,TRBV7-2,CASSSRLAGRDTQYF,TGTGCCAGCAGCTCACGACTAGCGGGAAGAGATACGCAGTATTTT
TRBJ2-7,-,-,TRBV5-6,CASSLFRPGIRYEQYF,TGTGCCAGCAGCTTGTTTCGGCCCGGGATCCGTTACGAGCAGTACTTC
TRBJ1-4,-,-,TRBV11-2,CASSFQAEKLFF,TGTGCCAGCAGCTTCCAGGCTGAAAAACTGTTTTTT
TRBJ1-1,-,TRBD1,TRBV7-6,CASSRGQVTEAFF,TGTGCCAGCAGCCGGGGACAGGTCACTGAAGCTTTCTTT
TRBJ2-3,-,-,TRBV6-1,CASSFRTDTQYF,TGTGCCAGCAGCTTCCGCACAGATACGCAGTATTTT
TRBJ2-7,-,TRBD1,TRBV30,CAWSRQGNEQYF,TGTGCCTGGAGTCGACAGGGTAACGAGCAGTACTTC
TRBJ1-5,-,-,TRBV28,CASSLAGYNQPQHF,TGTGCCAGCAGTTTGGCAGGGTATAATCAGCCCCAGCATTTT
TRBJ2-7,-,TRBD2,TRBV9,CASSVGGDFFGYEQYF,TGTGCCAGCAGCGTCGGGGGGGACTTCTTCGGCTACGAGCAGTACTTC
TRBJ1-1,-,TRBD1,TRBV11-2,CASSPDRVSTEAFF,TGTGCCAGCAGCCCGGACAGGGTAAGCACTGAAGCTTTCTTT
TRBJ2-7,few,-,TRBV6-6,CASENSDSYEQYF,TGTGCCAGCGAGAATAGCGACTCCTACGAGCAGTACTTC
TRBJ1-2,-,-,TRBV28,CATNTGTPSGYTF,TGTGCCACCAATACCGGGACTCCCTCGGGCTACACCTTC
TRBJ2-3,-,TRBD2,TRBV4-1,CASSQGGGSGGALDTQYF,TGCGCCAGCAGCCAAGGGGGAGGGAGCGGGGGGGCCCTAGATACGCAGTATTTT
TRBJ1-5,-,TRBD1,TRBV19,CASSIRDREGPQHF,TGTGCCAGTAGTATAAGGGACAGGGAGGGGCCCCAGCATTTT
TRBJ2-5,-,TRBD1,TRBV7-3,CASSPEGAAMTETQYF,TGTGCCAGCAGTCCCGAGGGGGCAGCGATGACAGAGACCCAGTACTTC
TRBJ1-6,few,-,TRBV5-4,CASSLGGDSPLHF,TGTGCCAGCAGCTTGGGCGGGGATTCACCCCTCCACTTT
TRBJ2-7,-,TRBD1,TRBV4-3,CASSQARQGAWDEQYF,TGCGCCAGCAGCCAAGCCAGACAGGGGGCCTGGGACGAGCAGTACTTC
TRBJ2-4,-,-,TRBV5-1,CASSLAEGNIQYF,TGCGCCAGCAGCTTAGCGGAGGGAAACATTCAGTACTTC
TRBJ2-7,-,-,TRBV30,CAWSRRTESSYEQYF,TGTGCCTGGAGCCGACGGACAGAGAGCTCCTACGAGCAGTACTTC
TRBJ1-3,-,-,TRBV4-2,CASSHRTVGNTIYF,TGTGCCAGCAGCCACAGGACAGTCGGAAACACCATATATTTT
TRBJ2-7,-,TRBD2,TRBV7-2,CASSRTSGNSYEQYF,TGTGCCAGCAGCCGGACTAGCGGGAACTCCTACGAGCAGTACTTC
TRBJ1-2,-,-,TRBV21-1,CASSTAGDRPNYGYTF,TGTGCCAGCAGCACCGCCGGGGACAGGCCTAACTATGGCTACACCTTC
TRBJ2-3,-,TRBD2,TRBV27,CASSFMAGVTDTQYF,TGTGCCAGCAGTTTTATGGCGGGAGTAACAGATACGCAGTATTTT
TRBJ2-3,-,-,TRBV20-1,CSAKSDTQYF,TGCAGTGCTAAATCGGATACGCAGTATTTT
TRBJ2-1,-,TRBD1,TRBV7-3,CASSPGQYNEQFF,TGTGCCAGCAGCCCGGGACAGTACAATGAGCAGTTCTTC
TRBJ1-4,-,-,TRBV5-1,CASSYFRRDLSLSNEKLFF,TGCGCCAGCAGTTATTTCCGGCGGGACTTATCCCTATCTAATGAAAAACTGTTTTTT
TRBJ2-5,few,TRBD1,TRBV5-4,CASSLQTGTKTQYF,TGTGCCAGCAGCTTGCAGACAGGGACGAAGACCCAGTACTTC